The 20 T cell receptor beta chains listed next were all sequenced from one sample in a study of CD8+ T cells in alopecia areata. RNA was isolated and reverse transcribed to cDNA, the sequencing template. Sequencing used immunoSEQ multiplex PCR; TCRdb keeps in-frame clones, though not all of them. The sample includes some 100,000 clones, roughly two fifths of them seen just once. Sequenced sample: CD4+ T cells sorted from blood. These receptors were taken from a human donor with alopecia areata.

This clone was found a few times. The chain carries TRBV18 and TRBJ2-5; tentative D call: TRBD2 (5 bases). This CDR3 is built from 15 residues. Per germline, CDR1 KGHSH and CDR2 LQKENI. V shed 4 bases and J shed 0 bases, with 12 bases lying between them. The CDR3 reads CASSRSEGHQETQYF. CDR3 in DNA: TGTGCCAGCTCACGTTCCGAGGGTCACCAAGAGACCCAGTACTTC.

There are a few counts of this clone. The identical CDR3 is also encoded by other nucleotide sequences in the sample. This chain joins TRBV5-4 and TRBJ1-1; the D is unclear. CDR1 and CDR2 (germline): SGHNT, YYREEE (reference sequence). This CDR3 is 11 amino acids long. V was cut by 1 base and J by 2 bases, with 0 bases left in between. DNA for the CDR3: TGTGCCAGCAGCTTGAACACTGAAGCTTTCTTT. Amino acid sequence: CASSLNTEAFF.

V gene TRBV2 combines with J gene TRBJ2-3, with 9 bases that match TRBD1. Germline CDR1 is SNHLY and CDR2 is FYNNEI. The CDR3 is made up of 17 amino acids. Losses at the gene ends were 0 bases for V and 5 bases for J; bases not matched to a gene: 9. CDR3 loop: CASSEARNTGGLDTQYF. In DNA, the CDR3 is TGTGCCAGCAGTGAAGCACGAAACACAGGGGGCCTAGATACGCAGTATTTT.

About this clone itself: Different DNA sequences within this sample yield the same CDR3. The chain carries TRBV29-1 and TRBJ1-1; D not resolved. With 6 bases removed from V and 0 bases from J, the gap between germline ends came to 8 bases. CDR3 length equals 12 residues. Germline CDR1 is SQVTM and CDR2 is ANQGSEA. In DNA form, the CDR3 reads TGCAGCGTAGGCCGAATGAACACTGAAGCTTTCTTT. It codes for CSVGRMNTEAFF.

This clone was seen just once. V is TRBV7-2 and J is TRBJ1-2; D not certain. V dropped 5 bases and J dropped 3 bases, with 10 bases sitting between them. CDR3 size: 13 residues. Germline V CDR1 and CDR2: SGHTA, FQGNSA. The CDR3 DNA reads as TGTGCCAGCAGCCCTGACATGGACTATGGCTACACCTTC. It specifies CASSPDMDYGYTF.

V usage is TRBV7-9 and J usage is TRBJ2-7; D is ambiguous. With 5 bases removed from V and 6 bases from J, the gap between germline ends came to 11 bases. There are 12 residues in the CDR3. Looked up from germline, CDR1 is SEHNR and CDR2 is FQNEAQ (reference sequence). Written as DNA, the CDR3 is TGTGCCAGCAGCGCGGATAGTGCCGAGCAGTACTTC. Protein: CASSADSAEQYF.

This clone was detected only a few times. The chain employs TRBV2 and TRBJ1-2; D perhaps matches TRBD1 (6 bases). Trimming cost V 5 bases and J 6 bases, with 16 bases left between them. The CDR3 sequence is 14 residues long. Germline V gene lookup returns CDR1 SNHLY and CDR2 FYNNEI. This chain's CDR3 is CASSPRGGGDGYTF. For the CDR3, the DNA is TGTGCCAGCAGTCCCCGGGGAGGGGGGGATGGCTACACCTTC.

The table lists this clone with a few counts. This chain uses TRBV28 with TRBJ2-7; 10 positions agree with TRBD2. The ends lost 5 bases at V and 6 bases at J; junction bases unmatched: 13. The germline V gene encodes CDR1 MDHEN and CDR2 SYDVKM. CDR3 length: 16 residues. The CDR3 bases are TGTGCCAGCAGTGACCTAGCTAGCGGGAGAGTACCCGAGCAGTACTTC. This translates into CASSDLASGRVPEQYF.

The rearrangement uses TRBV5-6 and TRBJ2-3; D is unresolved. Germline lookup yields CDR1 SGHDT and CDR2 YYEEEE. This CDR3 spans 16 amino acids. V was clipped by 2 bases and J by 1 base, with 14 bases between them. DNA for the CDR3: TGTGCCAGCAGCTTTTTCTCCGCAGTCGGCACAGATACGCAGTATTTT. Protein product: CASSFFSAVGTDTQYF.

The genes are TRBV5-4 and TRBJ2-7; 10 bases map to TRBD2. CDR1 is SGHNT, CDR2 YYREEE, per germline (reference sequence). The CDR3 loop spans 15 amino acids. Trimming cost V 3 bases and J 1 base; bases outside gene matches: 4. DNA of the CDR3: TGTGCCAGCAGCTCCCGGACTAGCGGTTCCTACGAGCAGTACTTC. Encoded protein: CASSSRTSGSYEQYF.

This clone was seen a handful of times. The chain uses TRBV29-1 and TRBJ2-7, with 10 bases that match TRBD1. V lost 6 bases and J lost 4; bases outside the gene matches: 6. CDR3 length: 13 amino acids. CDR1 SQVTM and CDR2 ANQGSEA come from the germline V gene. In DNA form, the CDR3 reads TGCAGCGTCGGTATGGACAGGGGGTACGAGCAGTACTTC. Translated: CSVGMDRGYEQYF.

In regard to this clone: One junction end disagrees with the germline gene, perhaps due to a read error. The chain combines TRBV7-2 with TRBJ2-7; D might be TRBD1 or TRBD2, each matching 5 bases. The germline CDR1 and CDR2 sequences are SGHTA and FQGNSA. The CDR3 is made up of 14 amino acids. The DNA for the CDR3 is TGTGCCAGCAGCCCGGACTTCACGGGGCCGATCAGGGACTTC. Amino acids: CASSPDFTGPIRDF.

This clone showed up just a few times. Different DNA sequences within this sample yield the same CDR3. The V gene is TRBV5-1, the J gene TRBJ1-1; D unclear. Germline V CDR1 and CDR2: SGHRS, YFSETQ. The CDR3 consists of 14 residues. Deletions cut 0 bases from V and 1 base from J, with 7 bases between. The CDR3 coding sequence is TGCGCCAGCAGCTTGGAAGGAGGGAACACTGAAGCTTTCTTT. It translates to CASSLEGGNTEAFF.

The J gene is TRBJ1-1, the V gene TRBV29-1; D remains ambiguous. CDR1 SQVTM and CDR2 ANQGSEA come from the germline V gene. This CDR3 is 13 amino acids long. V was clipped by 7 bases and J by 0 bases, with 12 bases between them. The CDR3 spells CSGCDGMNTEAFF. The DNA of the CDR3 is TGCAGCGGCTGCGACGGAATGAACACTGAAGCTTTCTTT.

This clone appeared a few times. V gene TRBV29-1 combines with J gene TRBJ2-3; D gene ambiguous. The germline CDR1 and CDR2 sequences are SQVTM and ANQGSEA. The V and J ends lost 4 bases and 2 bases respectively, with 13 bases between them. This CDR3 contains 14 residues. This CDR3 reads CSVGVGSATDTQYF. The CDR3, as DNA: TGCAGCGTTGGAGTGGGTTCAGCCACAGATACGCAGTATTTT.

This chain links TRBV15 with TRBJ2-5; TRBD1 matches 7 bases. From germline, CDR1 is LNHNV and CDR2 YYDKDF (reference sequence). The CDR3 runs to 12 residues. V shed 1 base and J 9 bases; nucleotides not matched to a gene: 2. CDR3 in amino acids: CATSRGQGPQYF. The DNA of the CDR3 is TGTGCCACCAGCAGAGGACAGGGTCCCCAGTACTTC.

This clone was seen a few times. Here the CDR3 reads CASRTSGATQYF. The DNA for the CDR3 is TGTGCCAGTCGGACTAGCGGAGCGACCCAGTACTTC. This chain connects TRBV28 to TRBJ2-5; 10 bases agree with TRBD2. The V and J ends lost 9 bases and 7 bases, in that order; junction bases with no gene match: 5. The germline CDR1 and CDR2 sequences are MDHEN and SYDVKM. CDR3 length equals 12 residues. Variable domain in full (rest from reference TRBV28 and TRBJ2-5): DVKVTQSSRYLVKRTGEKVFLECVQDMDHENMFWYRQDPGLGLRLIYFSYDVKMKEKGDIPEGYSVSREKKERFSLILESASTNQTSMYLCASRTSGATQYFGPGTRLLVL.

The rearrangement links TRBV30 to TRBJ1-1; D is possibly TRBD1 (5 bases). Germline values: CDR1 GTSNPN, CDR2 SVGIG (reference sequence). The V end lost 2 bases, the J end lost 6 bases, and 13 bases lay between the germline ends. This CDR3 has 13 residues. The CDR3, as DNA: TGTGCCTGGAGTAGGGGCGGAGGGCCTGAAGCTTTCTTT. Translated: CAWSRGGGPEAFF.

CDR3 nucleotide sequence: TGTGCCAGCAGTTTAGTAGACCAAGTTCAGGTGATTCAGTACTTC. Its translation: CASSLVDQVQVIQYF. The genes are TRBV28 and TRBJ2-4; D unresolved. CDR1 and CDR2 from the germline V gene are MDHEN and SYDVKM. Trimming stripped 2 bases from V and 10 bases from J, with 18 bases between. The CDR3 totals 15 residues.

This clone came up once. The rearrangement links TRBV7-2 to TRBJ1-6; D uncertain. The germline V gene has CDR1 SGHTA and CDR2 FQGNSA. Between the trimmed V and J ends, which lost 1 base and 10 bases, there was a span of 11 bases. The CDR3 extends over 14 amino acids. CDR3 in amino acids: CASSLVRFQSPLHF. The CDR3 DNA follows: TGTGCCAGCAGCTTAGTCAGATTTCAGTCACCCCTCCACTTT.